This T cell receptor beta chain was obtained from a study of high-grade serous ovarian cancer treatment subgroups. Study details: Samples averaged about 15,000 reads and around 7,600 unique TCR beta rearrangements. Study-level points and caveats: These tumor repertoires lack spatial information from bulk sequencing. Repertoire similarity ranged roughly 0.095 to 0.8 between tumors of one patient.

Sequencing was performed with immunoSEQ multiplex PCR; in TCRdb, only in-frame clones are kept and a portion is missing. The sample has about 16,000 clones, 73% seen once. Tumor samples were obtained before definitive surgery or chemotherapy. Concerning this clone itself: The antigen is not known.

The germline CDR1 and CDR2 sequences are SGHTS and YDEGEE. Unmatched junction bases numbered 11, after V lost 4 bases and J lost 6 bases. The CDR3 totals 16 residues. Sequencing was performed on tumor tissue. The chain is built from TRBV5-8 and TRBJ2-1; 9 bases align to TRBD1. The clonotype was recovered from a human donor with high-grade serous ovarian cancer. The CDR3 bases are TGTGCCAGCAGCCCCCCTGGGACAGGGTGGGTCAATGAGCAGTTCTTC. Translating gives CASSPPGTGWVNEQFF.